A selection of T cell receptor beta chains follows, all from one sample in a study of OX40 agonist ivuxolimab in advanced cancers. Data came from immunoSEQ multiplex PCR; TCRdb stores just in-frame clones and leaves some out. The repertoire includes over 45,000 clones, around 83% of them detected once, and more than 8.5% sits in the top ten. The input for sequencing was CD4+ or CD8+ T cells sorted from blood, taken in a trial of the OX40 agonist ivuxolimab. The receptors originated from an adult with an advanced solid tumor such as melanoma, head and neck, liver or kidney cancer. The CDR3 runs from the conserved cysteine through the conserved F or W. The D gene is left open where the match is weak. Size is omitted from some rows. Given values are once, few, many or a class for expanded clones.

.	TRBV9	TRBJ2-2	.	CASSVKSGPTGELFF	TGTGCCAGCAGCGTAAAGAGCGGACCCACCGGGGAGCTGTTTTTT
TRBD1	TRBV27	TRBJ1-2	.	CASSFRDRNGYTF	TGTGCCAGCAGTTTCCGGGACAGAAATGGCTACACCTTC
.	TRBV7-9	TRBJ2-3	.	CASSTDGATDTQYF	TGTGCCAGCAGCACCGATGGGGCCACAGATACGCAGTATTTT
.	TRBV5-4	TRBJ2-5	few	CASSLEETQYF	TGTGCCAGCAGCTTGGAAGAGACCCAGTACTTC
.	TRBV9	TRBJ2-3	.	CASSVGDTLRDTQYF	TGTGCCAGCAGCGTAGGGGACACCTTGAGAGATACGCAGTATTTT
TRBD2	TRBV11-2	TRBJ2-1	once	CASSLSAGVYSEQFF	TGTGCCAGCAGCTTATCGGCGGGAGTTTACAGTGAGCAGTTCTTC
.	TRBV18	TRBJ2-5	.	CASSPNRGGETQYF	TGTGCCAGCTCACCAAATCGGGGCGGGGAGACCCAGTACTTC
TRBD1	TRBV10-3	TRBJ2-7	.	CATGQATYEQYF	TGTGCCACCGGACAGGCGACCTACGAGCAGTACTTC
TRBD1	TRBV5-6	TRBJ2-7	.	CASSLTGGDEQYF	TGTGCCAGCAGCTTAACAGGGGGCGACGAGCAGTACTTC
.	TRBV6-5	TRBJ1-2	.	CASSYRIGVNYGYTF	TGTGCCAGCAGTTATAGGATAGGGGTTAACTATGGCTACACCTTC
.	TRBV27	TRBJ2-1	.	CASSPAGGRSNEQFF	TGTGCCAGCAGCCCTGCAGGAGGTCGAAGCAATGAGCAGTTCTTC
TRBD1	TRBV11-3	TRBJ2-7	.	CASSLGRGREQYF	TGTGCCAGCAGCTTAGGCAGGGGGCGCGAGCAGTACTTC
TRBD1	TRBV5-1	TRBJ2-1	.	CASSLLGQGTYNEQFF	TGCGCCAGCAGCTTGTTGGGACAGGGGACCTACAATGAGCAGTTCTTC
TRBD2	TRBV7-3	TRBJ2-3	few	CASSLGLGRTDTQYF	TGTGCCAGCAGCTTAGGACTAGGCCGCACAGATACGCAGTATTTT
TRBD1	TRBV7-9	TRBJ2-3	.	CASSPDRGTSDTQYF	TGTGCCAGCAGCCCAGACAGGGGAACATCAGATACGCAGTATTTT
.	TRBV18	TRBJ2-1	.	CAAGDSYNEQFF	TGTGCCGCAGGGGACTCCTACAATGAGCAGTTCTTC
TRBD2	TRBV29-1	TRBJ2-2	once	CSVEAGRQHRGAVF	TGCAGCGTTGAGGCCGGGAGGCAGCACCGGGGAGCTGTTTTT
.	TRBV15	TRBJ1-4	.	CATSAQAGNEKLFF	TGTGCCACCAGCGCACAGGCGGGGAATGAAAAACTGTTTTTT
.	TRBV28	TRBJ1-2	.	CASSLYPKGGYTF	TGTGCCAGCAGTTTATACCCAAAAGGTGGCTACACCTTC
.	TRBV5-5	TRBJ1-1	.	CASSTSGTEAFF	TGTGCCAGCAGCACCTCGGGGACTGAAGCTTTCTTT
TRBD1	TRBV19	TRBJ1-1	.	CASHNRGWHTEAFF	TGTGCCAGTCACAACAGGGGGTGGCACACTGAAGCTTTCTTT
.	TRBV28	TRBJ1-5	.	CASSSHGAYSNQPQHF	TGTGCCAGCAGTTCGCACGGCGCTTATAGCAATCAGCCCCAGCATTTT
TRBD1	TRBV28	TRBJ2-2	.	CATLRTGKAGELFF	TGTGCCACCCTAAGGACAGGGAAAGCCGGGGAGCTGTTTTTT
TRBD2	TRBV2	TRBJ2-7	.	CASYPTSGSYEQYF	TGTGCCAGCTACCCGACTAGCGGCTCCTACGAGCAGTACTTC
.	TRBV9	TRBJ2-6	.	CASSPHRASGANVLTF	TGTGCCAGCAGCCCACACAGGGCCTCTGGGGCCAACGTCCTGACTTTC
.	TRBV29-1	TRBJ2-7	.	CSVLDRTTYEQYF	TGCAGCGTCCTAGACAGGACCACCTACGAGCAGTACTTC
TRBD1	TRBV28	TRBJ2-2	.	CATIPDRTGNTGELFF	TGTGCCACAATTCCTGATAGGACAGGGAACACCGGGGAGCTGTTTTTT
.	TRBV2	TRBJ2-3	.	CASSVGADTQYF	TGTGCCAGCAGCGTCGGGGCAGATACGCAGTATTTT
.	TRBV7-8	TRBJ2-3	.	CASSLTFWGEKDTQYF	TGTGCCAGCAGCTTAACCTTCTGGGGTGAAAAAGATACGCAGTATTTT
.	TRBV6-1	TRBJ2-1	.	CASSGGGYRVYNEQFF	TGTGCCAGCAGTGGGGGGGGGTACAGGGTTTACAATGAGCAGTTCTTC
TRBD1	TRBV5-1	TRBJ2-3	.	CASRSHQGGTDTQYF	TGCGCCAGCAGGTCGCACCAGGGGGGCACAGATACGCAGTATTTT
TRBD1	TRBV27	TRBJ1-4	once	CASRGTGGGGLFF	TGTGCCAGCAGGGGGACAGGGGGAGGCGGACTGTTTTTT
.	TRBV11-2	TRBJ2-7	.	CASSVSLYEQYF	TGTGCCAGCAGCGTATCCTTATACGAGCAGTACTTC
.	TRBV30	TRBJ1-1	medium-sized	CAWSGGGNTEAFF	TGTGCCTGGAGTGGGGGAGGCAACACTGAAGCTTTCTTT
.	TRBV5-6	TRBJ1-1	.	CASSQRKTNTEAFF	TGTGCCAGCAGCCAGCGGAAGACCAACACTGAAGCTTTCTTT
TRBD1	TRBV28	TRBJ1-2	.	CASSGGQGAGYTF	TGTGCCAGCAGTGGTGGACAGGGCGCTGGCTACACCTTC
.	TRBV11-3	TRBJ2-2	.	CASSLMGASTGELFF	TGTGCCAGCAGCTTAATGGGGGCCAGCACCGGGGAGCTGTTTTTT
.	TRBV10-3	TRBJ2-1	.	CAIRGTGSYNEQFF	TGTGCCATCCGCGGTACAGGCTCCTACAATGAGCAGTTCTTC
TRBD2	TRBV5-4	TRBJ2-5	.	CASSFEREGQETQYF	TGTGCCAGCAGCTTTGAGCGGGAGGGCCAAGAGACCCAGTACTTC
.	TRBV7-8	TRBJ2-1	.	CASSLASIYNEQFF	TGTGCCAGCAGCTTAGCCAGTATCTACAATGAGCAGTTCTTC
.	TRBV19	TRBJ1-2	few	CASSILSNYGYTF	TGTGCCAGTAGTATCCTCTCTAACTATGGCTACACCTTC
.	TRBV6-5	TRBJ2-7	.	CASSYSVQGYEQCF	TGTGCCAGCAGTTACTCGGTCCAGGGCTACGAGCAGTGCTTC
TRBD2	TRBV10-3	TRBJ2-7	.	CAISMGAGYEQYF	TGTGCCATCAGCATGGGAGCGGGATACGAGCAGTACTTC
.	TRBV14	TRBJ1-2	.	CASSQAGTLGGYTF	TGTGCCAGCAGCCAAGCAGGGACATTGGGCGGCTACACCTTC
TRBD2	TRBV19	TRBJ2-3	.	CASSFGLAGPDTQYF	TGTGCCAGTAGTTTCGGACTAGCAGGCCCAGATACGCAGTATTTT
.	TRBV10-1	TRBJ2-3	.	CASSESTALGTDTQYF	TGCGCCAGCAGTGAGTCTACAGCTCTGGGGACAGATACGCAGTATTTT
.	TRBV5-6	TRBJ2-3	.	CASSLGELDTQYF	TGTGCCAGCTCCCTCGGGGAGTTAGATACGCAGTATTTT
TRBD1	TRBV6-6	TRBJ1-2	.	CASSLAGTGEYGYTF	TGTGCCAGCAGTTTGGCCGGGACAGGGGAGTATGGCTACACCTTC
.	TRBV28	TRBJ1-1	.	CASITRTVGTEAFF	TGTGCCAGCATAACACGAACCGTGGGGACTGAAGCTTTCTTT
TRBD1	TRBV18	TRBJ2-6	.	CASSTGTGSSGANVLTF	TGTGCCAGCTCAACCGGGACAGGGAGCTCTGGGGCCAACGTCCTGACTTTC
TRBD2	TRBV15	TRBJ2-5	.	CATSQAGGRARETQYF	TGTGCCACCAGCCAAGCGGGCGGGAGGGCAAGAGAGACCCAGTACTTC
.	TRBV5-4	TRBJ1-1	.	CASRPGGGMDTEAFF	TGTGCCAGCAGGCCTGGAGGAGGGATGGACACTGAAGCTTTCTTT
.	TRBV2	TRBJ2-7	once	CASSDWKFSPEQYF	TGTGCCAGCAGTGATTGGAAATTTTCCCCCGAGCAGTACTTC
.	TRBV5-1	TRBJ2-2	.	CASTLLPGHNTGELFF	TGCGCCAGCACCCTGCTCCCTGGACACAACACCGGGGAGCTGTTTTTT
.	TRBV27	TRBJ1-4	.	CASSPPGGYNEKLFF	TGTGCCAGCAGTCCCCCCGGCGGATATAATGAAAAACTGTTTTTT